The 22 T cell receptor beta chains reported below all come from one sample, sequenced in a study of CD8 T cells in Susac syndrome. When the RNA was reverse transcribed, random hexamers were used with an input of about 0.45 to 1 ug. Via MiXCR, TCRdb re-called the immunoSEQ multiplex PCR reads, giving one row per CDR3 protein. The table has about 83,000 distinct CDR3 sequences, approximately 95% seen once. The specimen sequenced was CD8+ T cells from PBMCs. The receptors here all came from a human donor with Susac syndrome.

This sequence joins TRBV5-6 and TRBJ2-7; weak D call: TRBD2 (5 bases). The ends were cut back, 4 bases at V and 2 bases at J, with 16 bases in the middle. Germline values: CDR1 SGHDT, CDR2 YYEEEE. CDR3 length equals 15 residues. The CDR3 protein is CASSPVASRTYEQYF. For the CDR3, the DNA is TGTGCCAGCAGCCCTGTGGCTAGCAGAACCTACGAGCAGTACTTC.

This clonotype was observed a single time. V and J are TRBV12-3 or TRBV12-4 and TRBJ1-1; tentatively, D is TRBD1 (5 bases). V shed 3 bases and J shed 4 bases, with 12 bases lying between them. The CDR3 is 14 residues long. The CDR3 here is CASSLGLRGTEAFF. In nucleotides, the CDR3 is TGTGCCAGCAGTTTGGGACTTCGGGGCACTGAAGCTTTCTTT.

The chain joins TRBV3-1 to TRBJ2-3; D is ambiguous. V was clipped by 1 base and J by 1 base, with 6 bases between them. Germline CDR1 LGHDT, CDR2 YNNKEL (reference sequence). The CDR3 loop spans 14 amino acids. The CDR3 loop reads CASSQGQGTDTQYF. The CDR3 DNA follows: TGTGCCAGCAGCCAAGGCCAGGGCACAGATACGCAGTATTTT.

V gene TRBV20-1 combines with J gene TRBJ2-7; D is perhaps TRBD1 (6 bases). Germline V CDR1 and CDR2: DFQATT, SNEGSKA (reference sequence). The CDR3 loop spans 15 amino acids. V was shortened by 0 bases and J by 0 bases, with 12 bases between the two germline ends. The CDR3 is CSARDQTGSSYEQYF. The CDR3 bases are TGCAGTGCTAGAGATCAGACAGGAAGCTCCTACGAGCAGTACTTC.

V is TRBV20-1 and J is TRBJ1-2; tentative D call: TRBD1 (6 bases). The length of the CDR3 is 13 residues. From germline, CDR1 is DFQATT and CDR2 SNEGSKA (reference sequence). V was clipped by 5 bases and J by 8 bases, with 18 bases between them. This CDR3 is CSAPRGAVRGYTF. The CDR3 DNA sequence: TGCAGTGCTCCCAGGGGAGCAGTAAGGGGCTACACCTTC.

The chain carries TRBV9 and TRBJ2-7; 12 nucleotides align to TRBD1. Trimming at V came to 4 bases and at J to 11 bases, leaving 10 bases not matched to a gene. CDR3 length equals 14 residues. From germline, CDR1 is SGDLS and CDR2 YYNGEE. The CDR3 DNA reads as TGTGCCAGCAGCCCCGCCGGGACAGGGGGCGCAAAGTACTTC. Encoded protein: CASSPAGTGGAKYF.

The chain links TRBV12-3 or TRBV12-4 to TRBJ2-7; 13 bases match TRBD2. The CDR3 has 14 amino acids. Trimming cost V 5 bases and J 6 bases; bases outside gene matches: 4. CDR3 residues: CASSLGLAGVEQYF. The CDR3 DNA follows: TGTGCCAGCAGTCTCGGACTAGCGGGAGTCGAGCAGTACTTC.

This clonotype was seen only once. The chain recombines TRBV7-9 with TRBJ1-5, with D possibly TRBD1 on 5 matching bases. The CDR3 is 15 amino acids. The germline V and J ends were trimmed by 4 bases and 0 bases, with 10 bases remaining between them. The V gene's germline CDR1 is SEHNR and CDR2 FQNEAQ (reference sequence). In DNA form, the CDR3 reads TGTGCCAGCAGCTCGACAGAAAATAGCAATCAGCCCCAGCATTTT. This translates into CASSSTENSNQPQHF.

Here the CDR3 DNA reads TGTGCCTGGATAAAAGGGGATGGGTACACTGAAGCTTTCTTT. Protein: CAWIKGDGYTEAFF. This chain uses TRBV30 with TRBJ1-1, with a possible D match to TRBD1 (5 bases). Between the trimmed V and J ends, which lost 4 bases and 3 bases, there was a span of 15 bases. Germline CDR1 is GTSNPN and CDR2 is SVGIG (reference sequence). The CDR3 loop spans 14 amino acids.

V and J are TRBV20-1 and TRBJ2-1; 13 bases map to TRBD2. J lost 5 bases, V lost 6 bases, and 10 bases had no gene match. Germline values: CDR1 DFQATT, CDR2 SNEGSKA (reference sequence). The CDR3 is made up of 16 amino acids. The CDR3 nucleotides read TGCAGTGCAAGACCCATGGGACTAGCGGGAAACAATGAGCAGTTCTTC. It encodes CSARPMGLAGNNEQFF.

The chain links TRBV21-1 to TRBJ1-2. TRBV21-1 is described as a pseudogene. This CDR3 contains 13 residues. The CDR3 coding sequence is TGTGCCAGCCCCTCGCCATGGCTGCGAGGCTACACCTTC. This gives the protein CASPSPWLRGYTF.

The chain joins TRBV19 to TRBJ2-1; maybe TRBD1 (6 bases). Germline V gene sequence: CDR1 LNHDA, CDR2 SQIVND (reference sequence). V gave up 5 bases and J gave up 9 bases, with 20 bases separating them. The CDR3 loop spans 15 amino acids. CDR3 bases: TGTGCCAGTAGTTTCACAGGGATGGCCCGCGCTGAGCAGTTCTTC. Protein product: CASSFTGMARAEQFF.

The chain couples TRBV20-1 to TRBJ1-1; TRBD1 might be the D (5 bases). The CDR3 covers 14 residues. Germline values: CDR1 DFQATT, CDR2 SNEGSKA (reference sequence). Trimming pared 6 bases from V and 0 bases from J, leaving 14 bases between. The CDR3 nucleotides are TGCAGTGCAAATCCGGGACGGGTGAACACTGAAGCTTTCTTT. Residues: CSANPGRVNTEAFF.

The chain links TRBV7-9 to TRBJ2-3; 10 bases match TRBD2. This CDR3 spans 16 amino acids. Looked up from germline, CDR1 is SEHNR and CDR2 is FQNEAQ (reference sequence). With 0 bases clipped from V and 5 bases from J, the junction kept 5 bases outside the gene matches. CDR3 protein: CASSLAVSSGRDTQYF. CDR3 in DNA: TGTGCCAGCAGCTTAGCGGTGTCTAGCGGGAGAGATACGCAGTATTTT.

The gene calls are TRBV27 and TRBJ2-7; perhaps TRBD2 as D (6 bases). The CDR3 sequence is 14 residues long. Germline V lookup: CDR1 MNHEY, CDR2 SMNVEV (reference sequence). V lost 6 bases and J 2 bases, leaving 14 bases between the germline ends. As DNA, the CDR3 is TGTGCCAGCAGCGTACTAGGAGGGGCCTACGAGCAGTACTTC. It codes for CASSVLGGAYEQYF.

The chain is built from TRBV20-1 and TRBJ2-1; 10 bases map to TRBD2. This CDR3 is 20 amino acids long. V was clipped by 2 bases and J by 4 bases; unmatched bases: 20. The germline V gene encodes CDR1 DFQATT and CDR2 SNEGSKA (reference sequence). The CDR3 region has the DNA TGCAGTGCTAGAAAGGACAGGGTAGGACTAGCGGATTCGGGGTACAATGAGCAGTTCTTC. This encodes CSARKDRVGLADSGYNEQFF.

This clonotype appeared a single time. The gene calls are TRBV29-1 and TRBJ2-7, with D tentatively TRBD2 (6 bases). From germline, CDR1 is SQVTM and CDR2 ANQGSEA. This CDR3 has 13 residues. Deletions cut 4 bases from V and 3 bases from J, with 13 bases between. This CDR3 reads CSVVVPGLYEQYF. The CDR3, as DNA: TGCAGCGTTGTCGTGCCGGGACTCTACGAGCAGTACTTC.

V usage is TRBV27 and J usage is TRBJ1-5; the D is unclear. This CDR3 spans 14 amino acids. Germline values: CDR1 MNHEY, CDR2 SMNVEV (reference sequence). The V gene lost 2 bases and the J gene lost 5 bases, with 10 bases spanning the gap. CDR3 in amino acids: CASSLGSADQPQHF. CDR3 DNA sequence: TGTGCCAGCAGTTTAGGGTCGGCGGATCAGCCCCAGCATTTT.

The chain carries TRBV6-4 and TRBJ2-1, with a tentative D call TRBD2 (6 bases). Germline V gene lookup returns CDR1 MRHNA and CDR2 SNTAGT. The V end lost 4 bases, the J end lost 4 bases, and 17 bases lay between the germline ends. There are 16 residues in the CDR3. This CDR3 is CASSAAGLKGYNEQFF. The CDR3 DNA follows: TGTGCCAGCAGTGCTGCTGGACTAAAGGGGTACAATGAGCAGTTCTTC.

The CDR3 loop reads CSVVGTDTQYF. The CDR3 DNA reads as TGCAGCGTAGTGGGTACAGATACGCAGTATTTT. J is TRBJ2-3 and V is TRBV29-1; D is unresolved. Germline V gives CDR1 SQVTM, CDR2 ANQGSEA. V lost 6 bases, J lost 3 bases, and 7 bases lay in between. The CDR3 is 11 residues long.

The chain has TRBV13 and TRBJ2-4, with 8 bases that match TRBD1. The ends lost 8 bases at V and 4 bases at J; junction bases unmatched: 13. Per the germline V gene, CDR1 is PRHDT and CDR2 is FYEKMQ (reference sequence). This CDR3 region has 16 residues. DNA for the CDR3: TGTGCCAGCGGTTCGGGGCAGGGGGCGCAGAAAAACATTCAGTACTTC. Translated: CASGSGQGAQKNIQYF.

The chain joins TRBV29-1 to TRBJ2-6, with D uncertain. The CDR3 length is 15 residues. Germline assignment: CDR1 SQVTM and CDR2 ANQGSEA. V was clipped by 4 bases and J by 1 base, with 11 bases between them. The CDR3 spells CSVAPDRSGANVLTF. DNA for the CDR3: TGCAGCGTTGCCCCAGACCGTTCTGGGGCCAACGTCCTGACTTTC. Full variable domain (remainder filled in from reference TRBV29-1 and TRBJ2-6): SAVISQKPSRDICQRGTSLTIQCQVDSQVTMMFWYRQQPGQSLTLIATANQGSEATYESGFVIDKFPISRPNLTFSTLTVSNMSPEDSSIYLCSVAPDRSGANVLTFGAGSRLTVL.